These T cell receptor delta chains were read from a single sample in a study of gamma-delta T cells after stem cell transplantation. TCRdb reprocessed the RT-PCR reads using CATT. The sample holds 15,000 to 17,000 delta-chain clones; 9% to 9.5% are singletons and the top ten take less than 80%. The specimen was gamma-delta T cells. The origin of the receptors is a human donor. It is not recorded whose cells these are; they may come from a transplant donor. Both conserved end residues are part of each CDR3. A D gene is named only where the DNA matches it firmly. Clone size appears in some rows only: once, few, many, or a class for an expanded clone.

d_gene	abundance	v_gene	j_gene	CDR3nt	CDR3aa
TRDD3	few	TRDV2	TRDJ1	TGTGCCTGTGACACTCGGAAGGAGGATACGCGCACCGATAAACTCATCTTT	CACDTRKEDTRTDKLIF
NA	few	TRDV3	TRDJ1	TGTGCCTGTACAAGGGGGAATACAACCACCGATAAACTCATCTTT	CACTRGNTTTDKLIF
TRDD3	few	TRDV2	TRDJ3	TGTGCCTGTGACACCCTTCCTGGGGGATACAAGAACTCCTTAGACACCCGACAGATGTTTTTC	CACDTLPGGYKNSLDTRQMFF
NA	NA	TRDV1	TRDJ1	TGTGCTCTTGGGGAACGAGAGATTGTGGGACCGTACCTCGATAAACTCATCTTT	CALGEREIVGPYLDKLIF
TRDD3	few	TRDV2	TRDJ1	TGTGCCTGTGACACCGTCCCTGGGGGATCCAACTTGACTTCGTACACCGATAAACTCATCTTT	CACDTVPGGSNLTSYTDKLIF
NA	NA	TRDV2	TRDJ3	TGTGCCTGTGACACCGGTCTCCCCCGCTCCTTTTACACCCTACAGATGTTTTTC	CACDTGLPRSFYTLQMFF
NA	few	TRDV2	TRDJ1	TGTGCCTGTGACACGGTGTCTGGTCAACGGGGGCCAGCACTCATCTTT	CACDTVSGQRGPALIF
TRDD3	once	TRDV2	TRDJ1	TGTGCCTGTGACCGACTGGGGGATGCGATGCACACCTCGGGTCGAGGACCACTCATCTTT	CACDRLGDAMHTSGRGPLIF
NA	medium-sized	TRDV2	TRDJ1	TGTGCCTGTGACACCTTGATACTTACCGATAAACTCATCTTT	CACDTLILTDKLIF
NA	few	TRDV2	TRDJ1	TGTGCCTGTGACCCCCATACGTGGCGGTACACCGATAAACTCATCTTT	CACDPHTWRYTDKLIF
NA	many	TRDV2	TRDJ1	TGTGCCTGTGACAAAAGGTCAAGGGGGGAGACGCGTAACACCGATAAACTCATCTTT	CACDKRSRGETRNTDKLIF
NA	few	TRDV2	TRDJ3	TGTGCCTGTGACACCATGAGCTACTGGGACACCCTCCATATTTTTTTC	CACDTMSYWDTLHIFF
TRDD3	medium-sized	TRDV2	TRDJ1	TGTGCCTGTGACGGTCTGGGGGATAGGAACACCGATAAACTCATCTTT	CACDGLGDRNTDKLIF
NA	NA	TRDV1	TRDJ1	TGTGCTATTGGGGAATTCGCGAGCTGGGGACAACAGTCCCTTTCCCGCACCGATAAACTCATCTTT	CAIGEFASWGQQSLSRTDKLIF
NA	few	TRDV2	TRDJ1	TGTGCCTGTGACAAAGGTGCCTGGACGGAGGATACTCGAACCGATAAACTCATCTTT	CACDKGAWTEDTRTDKLIF
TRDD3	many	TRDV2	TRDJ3	TGTGCCTGTGACCTAACTCCGCCTGGGGGAGCTGCAGGCTCCTGGGACACCCGACAGATGTTTTTC	CACDLTPPGGAAGSWDTRQMFF
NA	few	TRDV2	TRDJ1	TGTGCCTGTGACAACCGCCGTACGGAAAGTTACACCGATAAACTCATCTTT	CACDNRRTESYTDKLIF
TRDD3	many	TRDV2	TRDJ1	TGTGCCTGTGACCCATTACTGGGGGATACGCTTTTCACCGATAAACTCATCTTT	CACDPLLGDTLFTDKLIF
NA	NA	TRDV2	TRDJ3	TGTGCCTGTGACGCCGGACTGGAGGAGCCCTGGGACACCCGGAAGATGTTTTTC	CACDAGLEEPWDTRKMFF
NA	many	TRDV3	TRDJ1	TGTGCCTCAGGGGACTCTACGACGACTGAGGAGAGGGCCAACACCGATAAACTCATCTTT	CASGDSTTTEERANTDKLIF
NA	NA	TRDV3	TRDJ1	TGTGCCTTTAAGTACTGTGGTATATGGACCGATAAACTCATCTTT	CAFKYCGIWTDKLIF
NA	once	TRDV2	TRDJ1	TGTGCCTGTGACACTCTCGGTGGCCCTGGGGTATACGAAACTCCGTACACCGATAAACTCATCTTT	CACDTLGGPGVYETPYTDKLIF
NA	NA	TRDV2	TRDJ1	TGTGCCTGTGACACCGTCACTTCACCCGGACGGGGGGCCGTCACCGATAAACTCATCTTT	CACDTVTSPGRGAVTDKLIF
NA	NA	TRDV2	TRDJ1	TGTGCCTGTGAAACGGCCTCCTTGCCAGTGGAGAACGTCCCTAAACTCATCTTT	CACETASLPVENVPKLIF
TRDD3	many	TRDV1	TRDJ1	TGTGCTCTTGGCCCCCCGTACTGGGGGATACCCCAGCCGTACACCGATAAACTCATCTTT	CALGPPYWGIPQPYTDKLIF
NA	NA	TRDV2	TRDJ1	TGTGCCTGTGACACGATCGTGTGGGTTAGTCGCTGCACCGATAAACTCATCTTT	CACDTIVWVSRCTDKLIF
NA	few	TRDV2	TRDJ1	TGTGCCTGTGACAGACGGGCGGAGGCGCGGTACACCGATAAACTCATCTTT	CACDRRAEARYTDKLIF